This T cell receptor beta chain was sequenced for a study of blood T cell repertoires in COVID-19. Overall study: Sample material is recorded as cDNA or gDNA derived from T cells, B-cell-depleted T cells, or PBMCs.

Trimming stripped 4 bases from V and 1 base from J, with 9 bases between. Germline V gives CDR1 KGHSH, CDR2 LQKENI. CDR3 length: 14 residues. In the authors' workflow: The authors estimated nucleated cell counts from reference gene primer amplification. The protocol was immunoSEQ multiplex PCR, while the TCRdb copy is restricted to in-frame clones and leaves out a portion. The DNA gave D and trimming, while V, J and clone size come from that table. The table has 110,000 to 150,000 clones, over 70% seen once; the top ten hold 40% to 55%. The rearrangement links TRBV18 to TRBJ2-3, with D unclear. Sequenced input: peripheral blood. The source of this sequence is a human donor in a cohort sampled during active COVID-19. The CDR3 loop reads CASSLSAGTDTQYF. CDR3 sequence (DNA): TGTGCCAGCTCACTATCGGCGGGCACAGATACGCAGTATTTT.